These 11 T cell receptor beta chains share one sample of origin, sequenced in a study of beta chain features in type 1 diabetes. Findings of the study overall: Moderate but significant shortening of TCRB CDR3s was recorded in all four CD4+ subsets from Type 1 diabetes patients.

The study reverse transcribed the entire isolated RNA, so it sequenced expressed TCRB transcripts. Profiling relied on immunoSEQ multiplex PCR, and the TCRdb table lists in-frame clones only, not all of them. The sample yields some 700,000 clones, about an eighth seen once. Their antigen targets remain unknown. The specimen sequenced was naive CD4+ T cells from blood. These receptors were taken from a man aged 18 to 35 with type 1 diabetes.

V gene TRBV20-1 combines with J gene TRBJ1-1; D is undetermined. Per germline, CDR1 DFQATT and CDR2 SNEGSKA (reference sequence). Between the trimmed V and J ends, which lost 4 bases and 6 bases, there was a span of 6 bases. The length of the CDR3 is 10 residues. The CDR3 spells CSATAAEAFF. CDR3 in DNA: TGCAGTGCTACCGCCGCTGAAGCTTTCTTT.

The CDR3 nucleotides read TGTGCCAGCAGGCTCGGAGGTCAGTCTTTCTACGAGCAGTACTTC. Protein: CASRLGGQSFYEQYF. V and J are TRBV27 and TRBJ2-7; weak D call: TRBD2 (5 bases). This CDR3 contains 15 residues. Germline CDR1 MNHEY, CDR2 SMNVEV (reference sequence). Trimming left V 6 bases short and J 3 bases short, with 18 bases between.

This clone was observed a handful of times. This chain links TRBV2 with TRBJ2-7; 9 nucleotides line up with TRBD1. The CDR3 has 16 amino acids. J was trimmed by 5 bases and V by 6 bases; bases with no gene match: 14. Germline V CDR1 and CDR2: SNHLY, FYNNEI. CDR3 DNA: TGTGCCAGCAGCGAATTTACAGGGGGCCGGGGCAACGAGCAGTACTTC. Residues: CASSEFTGGRGNEQYF.

This clone was counted only a few times. The chain joins TRBV11-2 to TRBJ2-2, with D possibly being TRBD1 (5 bases). The CDR3 runs 15 residues. Germline CDR1 is SGHAT and CDR2 is FQNNGV. V was shortened by 1 base and J by 4 bases, with 10 bases between the two germline ends. The CDR3 protein is CASSLAGSITGELFF. Here the CDR3 DNA reads TGTGCCAGCAGCTTAGCAGGGTCTATCACCGGGGAGCTGTTTTTT.

This clone has a handful of counts. This sequence joins TRBV7-2 and TRBJ1-1; D possibly corresponds to TRBD1 (5 bases). This CDR3 is built from 14 residues. Trimming took off 5 bases at V and 0 bases at J, with 10 bases between the two ends. CDR1 and CDR2 (germline): SGHTA, FQGNSA. CDR3 sequence reads: CASSAQAMNTEAFF. The CDR3 nucleotides read TGTGCCAGCAGCGCACAGGCTATGAACACTGAAGCTTTCTTT.

The gene calls are TRBV30 and TRBJ1-2, with 12 nucleotides matching TRBD1. CDR1 GTSNPN and CDR2 SVGIG come from the germline V gene (reference sequence). Trimming took 8 bases from V and 10 from J; bases not matched to a gene: 11. The length of the CDR3 is 13 residues. CDR3 residues: CAQAPGQGADYTF. The CDR3 DNA sequence: TGTGCCCAAGCCCCGGGACAGGGGGCTGACTACACCTTC.

This clone has more than one count but fewer than ten. The chain combines TRBV7-2 with TRBJ1-5; D might be TRBD1 (6 bases). Looked up from germline, CDR1 is SGHTA and CDR2 is FQGNSA. The ends were cut back, 4 bases at V and 11 bases at J, with 9 bases in the middle. The CDR3 is 11 residues long. CDR3 sequence reads: CASSSGGTQHF. The CDR3 bases are TGTGCCAGCAGCTCGGGGGGCACCCAGCATTTT.

This clone was picked up a small number of times. The rearrangement links TRBV9 to TRBJ2-3; tentatively, D is TRBD2 (5 bases). The V end lost 1 base, the J end lost 2 bases, and 14 bases lay between the germline ends. The CDR3 extends over 16 amino acids. The germline gives CDR1 SGDLS, CDR2 YYNGEE. CDR3 sequence (DNA): TGTGCCAGCAGCGTACGGGAACGGAGTACCACAGATACGCAGTATTTT. Protein sequence: CASSVRERSTTDTQYF.

This clone has a handful of counts. V is TRBV10-3 and J is TRBJ2-7, with 7 bases identical to TRBD2. Trimming cost V 7 bases and J 2 bases; bases outside gene matches: 2. This CDR3 has 12 amino acids. CDR1 is ENHRY and CDR2 is SYGVKD in the germline V gene. The DNA for the CDR3 is TGTGCCATCACTAGCGGCACCTACGAGCAGTACTTC. It encodes CAITSGTYEQYF.

This clone was picked up a small number of times. The rearrangement links TRBV19 to TRBJ1-2; a weak D match, TRBD1 (5 bases). Trimming took off 0 bases at V and 7 bases at J, with 6 bases between the two ends. Germline loops: CDR1 LNHDA, CDR2 SQIVND (reference sequence). The CDR3 runs 12 residues. The CDR3 DNA follows: TGTGCCAGTAGTATAGAAGGGGTTGGCTACACCTTC. Its protein product is CASSIEGVGYTF.

This clone was found a few times. The chain is built from TRBV6-6 and TRBJ2-3; TRBD1 is a possible D gene (5 bases). The V and J ends lost 7 bases and 4 bases respectively, with 9 bases between them. Germline assignment: CDR1 MNHNY and CDR2 SVGAGI (reference sequence). The CDR3 runs 12 residues. CDR3 sequence: CASTTRADTQYF. Here the CDR3 DNA reads TGTGCCAGCACCACCAGGGCAGATACGCAGTATTTT.